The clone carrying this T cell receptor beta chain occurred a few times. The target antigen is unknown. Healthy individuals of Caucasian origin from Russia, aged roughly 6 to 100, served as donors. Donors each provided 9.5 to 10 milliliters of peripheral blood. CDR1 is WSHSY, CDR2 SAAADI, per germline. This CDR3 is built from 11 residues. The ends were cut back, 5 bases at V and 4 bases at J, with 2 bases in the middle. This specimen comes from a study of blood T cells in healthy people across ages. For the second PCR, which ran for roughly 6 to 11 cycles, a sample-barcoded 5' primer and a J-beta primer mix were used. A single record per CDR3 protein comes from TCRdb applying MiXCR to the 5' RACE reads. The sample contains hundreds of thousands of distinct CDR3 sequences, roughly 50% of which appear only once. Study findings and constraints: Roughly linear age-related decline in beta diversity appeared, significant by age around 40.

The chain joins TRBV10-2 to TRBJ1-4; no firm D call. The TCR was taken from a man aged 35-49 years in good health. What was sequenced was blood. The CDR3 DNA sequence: TGCGCCAGCAGTCATAATGAAAAACTGTTTTTT. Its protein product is CASSHNEKLFF.